Shown below are 22 T cell receptor beta chains from a single sample sequenced in a study of T cells in Graves' hyperthyroidism and ophthalmopathy. The investigators amplified TCR beta CDR3 regions from RNA transcripts. An initial round of RT-PCR targeting the TCR CDR3 relied on the HTBI primer set. A single record per CDR3 protein comes from TCRdb applying MiXCR to the multiplex PCR reads. The table shows fewer than 650,000 distinct CDR3 sequences, with 14% occurring only once. The sample consisted of blood. The receptors stem from a woman between 18 and 29 years old with Graves' ophthalmopathy.

In this sample, this clonotype turned up many times. The rearrangement joins TRBV15 to TRBJ2-5; no definite D call. Trimming left V 0 bases short and J 2 bases short, with 10 bases between. Looked up from germline, CDR1 is LNHNV and CDR2 is YYDKDF (reference sequence). The CDR3 extends over 15 amino acids. This chain's CDR3 is CATSRDGAQQETQYF. DNA of the CDR3: TGTGCCACCAGCAGAGATGGAGCGCAACAAGAGACCCAGTACTTC.

At least ten counts were recorded for this clonotype. V is TRBV5-6 and J is TRBJ2-2; no clear D gene. The CDR3 loop spans 11 amino acids. Trimming pared 3 bases from V and 8 bases from J, leaving 5 bases between. Germline lookup yields CDR1 SGHDT and CDR2 YYEEEE. CDR3 protein: CASSSTGELFF. In nucleotides, the CDR3 is TGTGCCAGCAGCTCGACAGGGGAGCTGTTTTTT. Combining the CDR3 with reference TRBV5-6 and TRBJ2-2 gives the whole variable domain DAGVTQSPTHLIKTRGQQVTLRCSPKSGHDTVSWYQQALGQGPQFIFQYYEEEERQRGNFPDRFSGHQFPNYSSELNVNALLLGDSALYLCASSSTGELFFGEGSRLTVL.

The chain links TRBV9 to TRBJ2-2; TRBD1 or TRBD2 may be the D gene (6 bases each). This CDR3 contains 14 residues. In germline, CDR1 is SGDLS, CDR2 YYNGEE. Deletions cut 6 bases from V and 4 bases from J, with 13 bases between. CDR3 bases: TGTGCCAGCAACCTAGGGGGGAGCACCGGGGAGCTGTTTTTT. It specifies CASNLGGSTGELFF.

The V and J genes are TRBV11-2 and TRBJ2-1, with D possibly being TRBD2 (6 bases). CDR1 is SGHAT, CDR2 FQNNGV, per germline. Between the trimmed V and J ends, which lost 5 bases and 0 bases, there was a span of 14 bases. The CDR3 sequence is 16 residues long. The CDR3 loop is CASSQDLGGSYNEQFF. CDR3 nucleotide sequence: TGTGCCAGCAGCCAAGATTTGGGAGGCTCCTACAATGAGCAGTTCTTC.

This clonotype was picked up many times. V gene TRBV6-1 combines with J gene TRBJ2-1; TRBD2 matches at 14 bases. The germline V gene has CDR1 MNHNS and CDR2 SASEGT. This CDR3 spans 16 amino acids. Unmatched junction bases numbered 7, after V lost 6 bases and J lost 6 bases. Here the CDR3 DNA reads TGTGCCAGCAGCCGGACGGGACTAGCGGGAGCCAATGAGCAGTTCTTC. Protein product: CASSRTGLAGANEQFF.

This clonotype was seen at least ten times. This chain uses TRBV7-3 with TRBJ2-7; 8 nucleotides match TRBD1. V dropped 2 bases and J dropped 4; count of bases not matched to a gene: 1. The CDR3 is made up of 13 amino acids. The germline CDR1 and CDR2 sequences are SGHTA and FQGTGA. CDR3 DNA: TGTGCCAGCAGCTTACACAGGGGGTACGAGCAGTACTTC. As protein: CASSLHRGYEQYF.

This clonotype was found a few times. The rearrangement joins TRBV6-1 to TRBJ2-3, with D maybe TRBD1 (6 bases). The germline gives CDR1 MNHNS, CDR2 SASEGT. V was trimmed by 6 bases and J by 2 bases, leaving 12 bases between them. The CDR3 loop spans 14 amino acids. The CDR3, as DNA: TGTGCCAGCAGGAGTACAGGGCTCACAGATACGCAGTATTTT. Its protein is CASRSTGLTDTQYF.

About this clonotype itself: The conserved phenylalanine or tryptophan is not found at the CDR3 terminus, so this likely reflects a read error. The chain links TRBV4-2 to TRBJ1-1; TRBD1 matches at 8 bases. CDR1 and CDR2 (germline): LGHNA, YNFKEQ. The CDR3 is 15 residues long. Trimming cost V 1 base and J 3 bases; bases outside gene matches: 4. This CDR3 is CASSQAGQGDTEAFL. The CDR3 bases are TGTGCCAGCAGCCAAGCCGGACAGGGAGACACTGAAGCTTTCCTT.

This clonotype has just a few counts. The chain carries TRBV29-1 and TRBJ2-3; D ambiguous. Germline assignment: CDR1 SQVTM and CDR2 ANQGSEA. The CDR3 length is 17 residues. The ends were cut back, 1 base at V and 6 bases at J, with 23 bases in the middle. Written as DNA, the CDR3 is TGCAGCGTTGAAGGAGCGTTTCGAGAAGCTACCCCCGATACGCAGTATTTT. Its translation: CSVEGAFREATPDTQYF.

This clonotype appeared many times. V gene TRBV6-5 combines with J gene TRBJ2-3; the D gene is possibly TRBD2 (6 bases). Trimming took off 2 bases at V and 6 bases at J, with 12 bases between the two ends. CDR3 size: 14 residues. Germline-derived CDR1 and CDR2 are MNHEY and SVGAGI. This CDR3 reads CASSYIGRGDTQYF. The CDR3 region has the DNA TGTGCCAGCAGTTACATCGGGAGAGGGGATACGCAGTATTTT.

The sample holds a few counts of this clonotype. This chain uses TRBV28 with TRBJ2-5, with a possible D match to TRBD1 (5 bases). This CDR3 contains 16 residues. The ends were cut back, 2 bases at V and 4 bases at J, with 17 bases in the middle. Germline V gene data show CDR1 as MDHEN and CDR2 as SYDVKM. The CDR3 DNA reads TGTGCCAGCAGTTTAGGGTCCGCAGGGCTAGGAGAGACCCAGTACTTC. Its protein is CASSLGSAGLGETQYF.

This clonotype was detected many times. The chain recombines TRBV24-1 with TRBJ1-2, with a tentative D call TRBD1 (5 bases). Germline assignment: CDR1 KGHDR and CDR2 SFDVKD. V shed 3 bases and J shed 4 bases, with 8 bases lying between them. CDR3 size: 13 residues. Here the CDR3 reads CATSDTGVYGYTF. CDR3 bases: TGTGCCACCAGTGATACAGGAGTCTATGGCTACACCTTC.

On this clonotype: A much larger clone is a single base away; this may be a read error. J is TRBJ2-6 and V is TRBV7-3; D gene ambiguous. The germline CDR1 and CDR2 sequences are SGHTA and FQGTGA. The CDR3 totals 16 residues. The CDR3 nucleotides read TGTGCCAGCAGCTTCCATGAAGCCTCTAGGGCCAACGTCCTGACTTTC. Encoded protein: CASSFHEASRANVLTF. Full variable domain (rest looked up from reference TRBV7-3 and TRBJ2-6): GAGVSQTPSNKVTEKGKYVELRCDPISGHTALYWYRQSLGQGPEFLIYFQGTGAADDSGLPNDRFFAVRPEGSVSTLKIQRTERGDSAVYLCASSFHEASRANVLTFGAGSRLTVL.

This clonotype came up many times. The chain is built from TRBV18 and TRBJ2-5; 7 bases are shared with TRBD2. CDR1 is KGHSH and CDR2 is LQKENI in the germline V gene. The CDR3 runs to 16 residues. V gave up 0 bases and J gave up 5 bases; unmatched junction bases: 9. The chain's CDR3 is CASSPPLSGRGETQYF. Written as DNA, the CDR3 is TGTGCCAGCTCACCACCGCTTAGCGGGCGAGGGGAGACCCAGTACTTC.

This clonotype was seen many times. J is TRBJ2-3 and V is TRBV11-2, with D perhaps given as TRBD1 or TRBD2 (5 bases each). CDR1 SGHAT and CDR2 FQNNGV come from the germline V gene. The CDR3 contains 16 residues. The V and J ends lost 1 base and 0 bases respectively, with 11 bases between them. The CDR3 coding sequence is TGTGCCAGCAGCTTAGGTGGGACCACTAGCACAGATACGCAGTATTTT. Encoded protein: CASSLGGTTSTDTQYF. Full variable domain (rest looked up from reference TRBV11-2 and TRBJ2-3): EAGVAQSPRYKIIEKRQSVAFWCNPISGHATLYWYQQILGQGPKLLIQFQNNGVVDDSQLPKDRFSAERLKGVDSTLKIQPAKLEDSAVYLCASSLGGTTSTDTQYFGPGTRLTVL.

This clonotype was seen a few times. The chain links TRBV20-1 to TRBJ1-5; TRBD1 aligns across 9 bases. V lost 0 bases, J lost 1 base, and 4 bases stayed unmatched. The CDR3 length is 16 residues. CDR1 and CDR2 (germline): DFQATT, SNEGSKA (reference sequence). CDR3 protein: CSAREPGQGSNQPQHF. For the CDR3, the DNA is TGCAGTGCTAGAGAGCCCGGACAGGGGAGCAATCAGCCCCAGCATTTT.

At least ten counts were recorded for this clonotype. V is TRBV12-3 or TRBV12-4 and J is TRBJ2-1; D is perhaps TRBD1 (5 bases). The V end was cut by 3 bases, the J end by 4 bases, with 10 bases between. The length of the CDR3 is 14 residues. CDR3 residues: CASSFVRQYNEQFF. CDR3 bases: TGTGCCAGCAGTTTCGTCAGACAGTACAATGAGCAGTTCTTC.

This sequence joins TRBV28 and TRBJ2-2, with a tentative D call TRBD1 (6 bases). Germline values: CDR1 MDHEN, CDR2 SYDVKM. This CDR3 contains 13 residues. V lost 3 bases and J lost 7, with 9 bases in between. In DNA, the CDR3 is TGTGCCAGCAGTTTGGGGGCAGGCGGGGAGCTGTTTTTT. Protein product: CASSLGAGGELFF. The full variable domain, its missing parts supplied by reference TRBV28 and TRBJ2-2, is DVKVTQSSRYLVKRTGEKVFLECVQDMDHENMFWYRQDPGLGLRLIYFSYDVKMKEKGDIPEGYSVSREKKERFSLILESASTNQTSMYLCASSLGAGGELFFGEGSRLTVL.

This clonotype was recorded only once. The J gene is TRBJ1-2, the V gene TRBV10-3, with TRBD1 as a possible D gene (6 bases). This CDR3 comprises 15 residues. V gave up 11 bases and J gave up 2 bases, with 21 bases separating them. CDR1 is ENHRY and CDR2 is SYGVKD in the germline V gene. The CDR3 is CASSSDGQGNYGYTF. The DNA of the CDR3 is TGTGCCTCCTCCTCCGATGGTCAGGGGAACTATGGCTACACCTTC.

The rearrangement joins TRBV29-1 to TRBJ1-2; maybe TRBD1 (5 bases). Germline V gene data show CDR1 as SQVTM and CDR2 as ANQGSEA. This CDR3 contains 12 residues. Trimming left V 6 bases short and J 2 bases short, with 10 bases between. The CDR3 spells CSVRAGNYGYTF. CDR3 DNA: TGCAGCGTCCGTGCAGGGAACTATGGCTACACCTTC.

There are many counts of this clonotype. This rearrangement joins TRBV28 to TRBJ1-1, with 7 bases fitting TRBD1. This CDR3 has 18 residues. Trimming took 6 bases from V and 1 from J; bases not matched to a gene: 17. CDR1 MDHEN and CDR2 SYDVKM come from the germline V gene. CDR3 sequence (DNA): TGTGCCAGCAGCCTTCACGACAGGGTGGGGGGCCGGAACACTGAAGCTTTCTTT. Its translation is CASSLHDRVGGRNTEAFF.

The table lists this clonotype with many counts. The CDR3 loop is CASSPGGGWNEQYF. The CDR3 DNA sequence: TGTGCCAGCAGTCCCGGTGGAGGGTGGAACGAGCAGTACTTC. The rearrangement links TRBV27 to TRBJ2-7; a possible D gene is TRBD2 (6 bases). V gave up 5 bases and J gave up 5 bases, with 16 bases separating them. Per germline, CDR1 MNHEY and CDR2 SMNVEV (reference sequence). The CDR3 runs 14 residues.